The present T cell receptor (beta chain) was sequenced within a study of regulatory T cells in long-lasting Graves disease. The time point was: newly diagnosed GD, antithyroid drugs for less than 3 months. The TCR library was prepared using RNA isolated from PBMCs. Peripheral blood, at about 9 milliliters, went into EDTA tubes. Arm-PCR of CDR3 regions and iRepertoire HTBI primers were the basis on which TCR beta libraries were built. Via MiXCR, TCRdb re-called the multiplex PCR reads, giving one row per CDR3 protein. The table includes 560,000 or so distinct CDR3 sequences, about 16% detected once. Trimming shortened V by 5 bases and J by 5 bases, and 12 bases separated the two germline ends. Per germline, CDR1 MDHEN and CDR2 SYDVKM. This CDR3 contains 14 residues. This clonotype appeared a few times. The sample was also reused in another study, on T cells in Graves' hyperthyroidism and ophthalmopathy. From that report: Researchers report that a 13 V-J model separated ophthalmopathy from stable hyperthyroidism.

J is TRBJ2-2 and V is TRBV28; possibly TRBD1 for D (5 bases). The material was peripheral blood mononuclear cells (PBMCs), obtained at new diagnosis, from a patient treated with antithyroid drugs. The source of this sequence is a man aged 18 to 30 with Graves disease. CDR3 in DNA: TGTGCCAGCAGTCCATGGACACGAACCGGGGAGCTGTTTTTT. Residues: CASSPWTRTGELFF.